Below, one T cell receptor (beta chain) is given with its context. Its recognized antigen is unknown. Base qualities are missing; no much larger clone stands one base away. These data come from a study (dated by TCRdb to 2016 to 2017). A distance of 10 bases separates the germline ends of V and J, which lose 1 base and 3 bases respectively. Based on the germline V gene, the CDR1 and CDR2 sequences are SGHRS and YFSETQ. Taken from cysteine to phenylalanine, the CDR3 has 14 residues. Just the 42-base CDR3 DNA is kept, in frame starting at base 1. Library preparation used RT-PCR. Sequencing used an Illumina MiSeq. TCRdb applied fastp at Q25 and MiXCR to the public reads, then kept only in-frame beta chains. Records with the same CDR3 protein are collapsed into one entry carrying the most frequent genes and DNA. For this sample the table gives fewer than 800,000 distinct CDR3 sequences, of which 14% were detected only once. The ten largest clonotypes hold 3.6% of the sample.

The rearrangement joined TRBV5-1 to TRBJ2-5; the D gene remains uncertain. Sequencing input: memory CD4+ T cells from blood. The clonotype was recovered from a female donor in good health, serving as a healthy control. The base sequence is TGCGCCAGCAGCTTGACTGGAGATGAAGAGACCCAGTACTTC. Its coded protein is CASSLTGDEETQYF.